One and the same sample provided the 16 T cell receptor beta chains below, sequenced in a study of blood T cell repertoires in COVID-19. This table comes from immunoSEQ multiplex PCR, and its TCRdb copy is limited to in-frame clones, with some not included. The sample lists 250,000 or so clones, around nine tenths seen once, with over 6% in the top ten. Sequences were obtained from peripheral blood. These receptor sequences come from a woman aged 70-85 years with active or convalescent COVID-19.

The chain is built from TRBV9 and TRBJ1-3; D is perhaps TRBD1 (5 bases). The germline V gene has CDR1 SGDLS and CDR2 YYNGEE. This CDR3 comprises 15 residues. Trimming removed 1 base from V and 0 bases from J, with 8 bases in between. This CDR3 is CASSVQGTSGNTIYF. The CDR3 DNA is TGTGCCAGCAGCGTACAGGGAACCTCTGGAAACACCATATATTTT.

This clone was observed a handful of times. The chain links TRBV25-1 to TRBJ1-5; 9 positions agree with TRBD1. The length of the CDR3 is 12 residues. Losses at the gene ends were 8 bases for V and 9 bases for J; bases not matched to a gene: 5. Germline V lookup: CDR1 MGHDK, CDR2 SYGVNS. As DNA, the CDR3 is TGTGCCAGCGGACAGGGGAGTGGGCCCCAGCATTTT. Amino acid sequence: CASGQGSGPQHF.

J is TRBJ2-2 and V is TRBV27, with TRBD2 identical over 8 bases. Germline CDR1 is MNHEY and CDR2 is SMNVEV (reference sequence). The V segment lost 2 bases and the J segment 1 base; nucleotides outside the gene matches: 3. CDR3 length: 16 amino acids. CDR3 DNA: TGTGCCAGCAGTTTAACGGGGGGGGTGAACACCGGGGAGCTGTTTTTT. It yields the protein CASSLTGGVNTGELFF.

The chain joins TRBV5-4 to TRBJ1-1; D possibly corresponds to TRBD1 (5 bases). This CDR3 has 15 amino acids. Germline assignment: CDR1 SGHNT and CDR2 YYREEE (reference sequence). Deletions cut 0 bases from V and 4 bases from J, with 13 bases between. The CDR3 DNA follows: TGTGCCAGCAGCTTGGATCAGGGCAGCGTCACTGAAGCTTTCTTT. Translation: CASSLDQGSVTEAFF.

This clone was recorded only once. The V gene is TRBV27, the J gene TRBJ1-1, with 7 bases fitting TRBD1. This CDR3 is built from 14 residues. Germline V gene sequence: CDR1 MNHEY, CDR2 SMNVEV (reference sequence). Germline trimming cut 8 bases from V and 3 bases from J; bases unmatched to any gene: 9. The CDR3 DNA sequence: TGTGCCAGCCAGATAAGGGGGCTGGACACTGAAGCTTTCTTT. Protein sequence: CASQIRGLDTEAFF.

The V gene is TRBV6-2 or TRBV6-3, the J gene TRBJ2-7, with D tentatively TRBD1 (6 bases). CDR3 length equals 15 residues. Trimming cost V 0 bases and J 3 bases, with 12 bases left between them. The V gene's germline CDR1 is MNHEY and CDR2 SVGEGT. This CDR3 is CASSYSIQGSYEQYF. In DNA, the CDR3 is TGTGCCAGCAGTTACTCGATCCAGGGGAGCTACGAGCAGTACTTC.

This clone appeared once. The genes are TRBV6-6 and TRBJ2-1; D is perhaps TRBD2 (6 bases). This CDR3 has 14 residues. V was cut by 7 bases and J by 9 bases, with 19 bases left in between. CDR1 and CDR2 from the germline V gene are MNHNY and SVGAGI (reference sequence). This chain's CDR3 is CASTEGGGHREQFF. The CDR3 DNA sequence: TGTGCCAGCACCGAGGGAGGAGGGCATCGTGAGCAGTTCTTC.

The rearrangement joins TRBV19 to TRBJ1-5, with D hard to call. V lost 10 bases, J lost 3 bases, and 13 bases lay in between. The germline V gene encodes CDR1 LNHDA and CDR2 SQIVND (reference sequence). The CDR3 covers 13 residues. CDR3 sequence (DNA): TGTGCCACCACCGGGATCAACAATCAGCCCCAGCATTTT. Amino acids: CATTGINNQPQHF.

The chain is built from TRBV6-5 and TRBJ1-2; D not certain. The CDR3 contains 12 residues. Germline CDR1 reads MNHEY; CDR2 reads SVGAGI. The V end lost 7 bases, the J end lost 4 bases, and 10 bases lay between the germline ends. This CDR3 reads CASTGLGYGYTF. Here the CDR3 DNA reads TGTGCCAGCACGGGTCTGGGCTATGGCTACACCTTC.

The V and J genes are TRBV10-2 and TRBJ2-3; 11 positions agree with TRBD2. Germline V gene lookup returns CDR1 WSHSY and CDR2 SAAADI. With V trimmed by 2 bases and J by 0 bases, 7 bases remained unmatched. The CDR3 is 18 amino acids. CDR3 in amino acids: CASSETSGGPLSTDTQYF. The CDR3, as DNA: TGCGCCAGCAGTGAGACTAGCGGGGGCCCTTTGAGCACAGATACGCAGTATTTT.

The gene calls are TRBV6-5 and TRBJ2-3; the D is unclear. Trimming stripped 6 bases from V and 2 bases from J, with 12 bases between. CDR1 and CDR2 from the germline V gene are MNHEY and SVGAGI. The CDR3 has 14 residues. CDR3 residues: CASSTPRDTDTQYF. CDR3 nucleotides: TGTGCCAGCAGCACTCCTAGAGACACAGATACGCAGTATTTT.

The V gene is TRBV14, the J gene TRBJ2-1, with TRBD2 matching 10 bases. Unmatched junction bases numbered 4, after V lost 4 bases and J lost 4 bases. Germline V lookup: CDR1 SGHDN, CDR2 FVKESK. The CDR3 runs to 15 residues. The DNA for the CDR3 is TGTGCCAGCAGCCCCACTAGCGGGGATTACAATGAGCAGTTCTTC. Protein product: CASSPTSGDYNEQFF.

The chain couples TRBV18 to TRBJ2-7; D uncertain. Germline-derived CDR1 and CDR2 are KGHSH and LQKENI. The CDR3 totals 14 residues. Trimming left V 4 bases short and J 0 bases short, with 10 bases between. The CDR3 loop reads CASSQQIPSYEQYF. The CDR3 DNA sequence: TGTGCCAGCTCACAACAAATCCCCTCCTACGAGCAGTACTTC.

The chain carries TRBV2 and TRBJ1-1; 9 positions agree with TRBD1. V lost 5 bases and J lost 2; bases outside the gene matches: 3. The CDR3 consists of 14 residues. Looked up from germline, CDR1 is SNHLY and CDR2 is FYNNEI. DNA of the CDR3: TGTGCCAGCAGTAAACAGGGGGCTAACACTGAAGCTTTCTTT. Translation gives CASSKQGANTEAFF.

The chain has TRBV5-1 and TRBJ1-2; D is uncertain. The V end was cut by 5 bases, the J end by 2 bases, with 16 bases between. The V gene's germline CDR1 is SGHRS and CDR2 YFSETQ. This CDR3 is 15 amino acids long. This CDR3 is CASRPLESGNYGYTF. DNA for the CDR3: TGCGCCAGCAGGCCCCTGGAGAGCGGGAACTATGGCTACACCTTC.

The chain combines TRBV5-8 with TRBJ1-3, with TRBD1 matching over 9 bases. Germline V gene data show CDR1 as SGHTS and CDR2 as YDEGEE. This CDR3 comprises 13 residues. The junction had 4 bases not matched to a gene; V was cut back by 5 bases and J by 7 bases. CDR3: CASSHRGRNTIYF. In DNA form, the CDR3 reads TGTGCCAGCAGTCACAGGGGGCGGAACACCATATATTTT.